This paragraph covers one T cell receptor beta chain sequence. Its matching antigen is unknown. This specimen comes from a study of cytomegalovirus exposure and HLA in healthy donors. The CDR3 has 15 residues. Germline assignment: CDR1 MDHEN and CDR2 SYDVKM. The J segment lost 8 bases and the V segment lost 1 base, leaving 7 bases of the junction unmatched. Researchers ran the PCR with 60 Vbeta and 13 Jbeta primers. Produced via immunoSEQ multiplex PCR; TCRdb's table is partial and in-frame only. The table records some 130,000 clones, 70% to 85% of them present only once. Overall study findings and caveats: When a later analysis was performed, an Asian-associated ancestry cluster reportedly had fewer N-insertions than the roughly 700-donor mean.

The material sequenced was PBMCs. The V call is TRBV28, the J call TRBJ1-2; 10 bases match TRBD1. The sequence was collected from a male donor in good health and CMV-seropositive. The CDR3 DNA follows: TGTGCCAGCAGTTTATCCGGACAGGGGGTGGGGGGCTACACCTTC. It is translated as CASSLSGQGVGGYTF.